The TCR beta chain under discussion was sequenced for a study of blood T cell repertoires in COVID-19. Overall study context: The analysed material was cDNA or gDNA that came from T cells, B-cell-depleted T cells, or PBMCs.

Study processing details: Amplifying reference gene primers gave estimates of nucleated cell counts. TCRdb keeps only in-frame clones here, not all; method: immunoSEQ multiplex PCR. D and trimming come from the DNA, and the V and J calls and clone size come from that table. The data contain 110,000 to 150,000 clones, around nine tenths of them singletons. CDR1 is SEHNR and CDR2 is FQNEAQ in the germline V gene (reference sequence). V lost 5 bases and J 2 bases, leaving 9 bases between the germline ends. CDR3 length equals 13 residues. The receptor was isolated from a woman in her sixties or seventies with acute or convalescent COVID-19. The gene calls are TRBV7-9 and TRBJ1-1; D remains ambiguous. Sequencing was carried out using peripheral blood. The CDR3 reads CASSRETNTEAFF. In DNA, the CDR3 is TGTGCCAGCAGCCGAGAGACAAACACTGAAGCTTTCTTT.